This entry features one T cell receptor beta chain sequence. This entry is derived from a study of OX40 agonist ivuxolimab in advanced cancers. Study context: With a range of roughly 20 to 80, age averaged approximately 55 years, and about 80% were male.

The sampling schedule covered blood at baseline, cycle 4 day 1, and cycle 7 day 1. TCRdb's table, derived via immunoSEQ multiplex PCR, lists solely in-frame clones and lacks some. The sample shows approximately 74,000 clones, around nine tenths of them seen only once. The sequence was obtained from an adult with an advanced solid tumor such as melanoma, head and neck, liver or kidney cancer. The sequencing here drew on CD4+ or CD8+ T cells sorted from blood, taken in a trial of the OX40 agonist ivuxolimab.

CDR3 loop: CASSLGGRGYEQYF. The DNA of the CDR3 is TGTGCCAGCAGCTTAGGCGGCAGGGGTTACGAGCAGTACTTC. This chain connects TRBV7-2 to TRBJ2-7; D might be TRBD1 (6 bases). Germline V lookup: CDR1 SGHTA, CDR2 FQGNSA. The CDR3 is 14 residues long. Trimming left V 1 base short and J 4 bases short, with 11 bases between.